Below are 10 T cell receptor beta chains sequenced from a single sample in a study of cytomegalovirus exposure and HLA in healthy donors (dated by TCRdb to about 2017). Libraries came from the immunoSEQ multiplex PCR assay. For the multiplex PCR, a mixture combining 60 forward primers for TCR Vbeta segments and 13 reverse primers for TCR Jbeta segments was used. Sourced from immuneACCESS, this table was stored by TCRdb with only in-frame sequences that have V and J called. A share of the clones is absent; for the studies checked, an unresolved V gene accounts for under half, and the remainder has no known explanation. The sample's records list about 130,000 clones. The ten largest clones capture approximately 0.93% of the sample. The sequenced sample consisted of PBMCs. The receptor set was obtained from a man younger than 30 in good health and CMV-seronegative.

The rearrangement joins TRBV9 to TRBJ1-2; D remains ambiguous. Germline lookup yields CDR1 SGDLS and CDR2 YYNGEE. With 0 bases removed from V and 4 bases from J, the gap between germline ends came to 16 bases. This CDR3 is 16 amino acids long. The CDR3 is CASSVAPSGKIYGYTF. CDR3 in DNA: TGTGCCAGCAGCGTAGCTCCTTCGGGAAAAATCTATGGCTACACCTTC.

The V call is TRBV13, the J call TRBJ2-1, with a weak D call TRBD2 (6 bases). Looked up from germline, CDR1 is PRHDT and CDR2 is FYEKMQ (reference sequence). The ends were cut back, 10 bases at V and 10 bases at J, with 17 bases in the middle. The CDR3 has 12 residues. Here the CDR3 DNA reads TGTGCCACCTCGTTGGGGGGTTCGGAGCAGTTCTTC. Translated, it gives CATSLGGSEQFF.

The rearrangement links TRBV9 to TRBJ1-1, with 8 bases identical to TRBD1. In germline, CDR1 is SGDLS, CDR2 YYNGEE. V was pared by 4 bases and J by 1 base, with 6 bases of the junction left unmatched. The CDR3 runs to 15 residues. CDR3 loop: CASSSRQGTNTEAFF. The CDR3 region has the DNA TGTGCCAGCAGCTCAAGACAGGGGACGAACACTGAAGCTTTCTTT.

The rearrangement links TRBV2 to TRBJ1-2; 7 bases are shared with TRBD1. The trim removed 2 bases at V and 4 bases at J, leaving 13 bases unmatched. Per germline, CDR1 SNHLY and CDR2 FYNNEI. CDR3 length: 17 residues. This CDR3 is CASSEYQGGLELYGYTF. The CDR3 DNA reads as TGTGCCAGCAGTGAATATCAGGGGGGACTGGAACTCTATGGCTACACCTTC.

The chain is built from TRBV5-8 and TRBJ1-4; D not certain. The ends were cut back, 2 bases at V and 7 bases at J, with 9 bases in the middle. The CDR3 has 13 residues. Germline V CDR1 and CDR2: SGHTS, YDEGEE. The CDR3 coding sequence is TGTGCCAGCAGCTTTAGTAGAGGTGAAAAACTGTTTTTT. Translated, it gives CASSFSRGEKLFF.

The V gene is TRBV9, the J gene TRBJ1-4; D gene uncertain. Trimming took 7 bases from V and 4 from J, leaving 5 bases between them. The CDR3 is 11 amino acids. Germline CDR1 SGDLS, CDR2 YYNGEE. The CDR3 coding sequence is TGTGCCAGCGGTAGTAATGAAAAACTGTTTTTT. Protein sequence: CASGSNEKLFF. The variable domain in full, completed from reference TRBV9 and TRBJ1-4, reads DSGVTQTPKHLITATGQRVTLRCSPRSGDLSVYWYQQSLDQGLQFLIQYYNGEERAKGNILERFSAQQFPDLHSELNLSSLELGDSALYFCASGSNEKLFFGSGTQLSVL.

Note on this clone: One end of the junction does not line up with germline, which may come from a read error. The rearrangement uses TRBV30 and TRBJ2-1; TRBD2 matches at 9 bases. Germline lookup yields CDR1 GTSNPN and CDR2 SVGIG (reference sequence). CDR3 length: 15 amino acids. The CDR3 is CAGSVLMSGGNEQFF. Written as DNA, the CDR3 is TGTGCCGGGAGTGTACTGATGAGCGGGGGGAATGAGCAGTTCTTC. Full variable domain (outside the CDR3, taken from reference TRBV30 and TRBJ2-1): SQTIHQWPATLVQPVGSPLSLECTVEGTSNPNLYWYRQAAGRGLQLLFYSVGIGQISSEVPQNLSASRPQDRQFILSSKKLLLSDSGFYLCAGSVLMSGGNEQFFGPGTRLTVL.

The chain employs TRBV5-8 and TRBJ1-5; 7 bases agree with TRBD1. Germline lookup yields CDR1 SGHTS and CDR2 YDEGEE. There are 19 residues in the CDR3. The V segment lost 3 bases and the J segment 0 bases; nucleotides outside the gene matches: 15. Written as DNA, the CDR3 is TGTGCCAGCAGCTCCAACCGGGACAGCGGCTTACTTAGCAATCAGCCCCAGCATTTT. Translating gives CASSSNRDSGLLSNQPQHF. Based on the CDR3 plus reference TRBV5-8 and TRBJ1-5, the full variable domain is EAGVTQSPTHLIKTRGQQATLRCSPISGHTSVYWYQQALGLGLQFLLWYDEGEERNRGNFPPRFSGRQFPNYSSELNVNALELEDSALYLCASSSNRDSGLLSNQPQHFGDGTRLSIL.

The DNA of the CDR3 is TGTGCCACCAGCCTCGAGGTGTTTCGGGATAGCAATCAGCCCCAGCATTTT. This translates into CATSLEVFRDSNQPQHF. The rearrangement uses TRBV15 and TRBJ1-5; D gene uncertain. With 5 bases removed from V and 0 bases from J, the gap between germline ends came to 17 bases. CDR1 and CDR2 (germline): LNHNV, YYDKDF (reference sequence). CDR3 length: 17 residues.

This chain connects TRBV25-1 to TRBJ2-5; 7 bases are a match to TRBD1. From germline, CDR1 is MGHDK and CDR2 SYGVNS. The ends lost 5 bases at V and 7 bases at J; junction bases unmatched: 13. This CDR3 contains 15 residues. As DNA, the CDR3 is TGTGCCAGCAGTTATGAGGGACAGCATGTTGGGACCCAGTACTTC. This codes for CASSYEGQHVGTQYF.